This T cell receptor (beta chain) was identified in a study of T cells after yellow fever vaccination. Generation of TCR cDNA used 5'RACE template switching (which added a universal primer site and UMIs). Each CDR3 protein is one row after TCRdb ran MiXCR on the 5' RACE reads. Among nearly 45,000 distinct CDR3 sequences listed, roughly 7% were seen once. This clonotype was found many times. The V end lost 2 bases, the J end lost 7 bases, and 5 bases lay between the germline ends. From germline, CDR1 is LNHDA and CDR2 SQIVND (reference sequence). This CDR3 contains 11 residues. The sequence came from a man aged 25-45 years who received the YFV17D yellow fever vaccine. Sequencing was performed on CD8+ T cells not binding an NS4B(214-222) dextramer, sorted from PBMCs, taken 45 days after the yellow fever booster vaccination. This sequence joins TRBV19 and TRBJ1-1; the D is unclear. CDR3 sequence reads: CASSIKVEAFF. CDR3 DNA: TGTGCCAGTAGTATAAAGGTTGAAGCTTTCTTT.